Reported below is one T cell receptor (beta chain). CDR3 length equals 15 residues. Germline CDR1 and CDR2: SEHNR and FQNEAQ (reference sequence). V lost 2 bases and J lost 6; bases outside the gene matches: 7. The entry originates in a study of T cell changes during pregnancy in multiple sclerosis. Method: immunoSEQ multiplex PCR; TCRdb's copy keeps in-frame clones and lacks some. The sample contains some 110,000 clones, 80% to 95% of which appear only once. The receptor was isolated from a female donor with multiple sclerosis, enrolled in a pregnancy study. Sequencing used peripheral blood, obtained in the third trimester of pregnancy. This chain links TRBV7-9 with TRBJ2-1, with 7 bases lining up with TRBD1. The CDR3 here is CASSLYEDRSNEQFF. The CDR3 DNA follows: TGTGCCAGCAGCTTATATGAGGACAGGAGCAATGAGCAGTTCTTC.